This T cell receptor beta chain originates from a study of CD4 T cells in relation to SARS-CoV-2 and coronaviruses. Deep TCR-beta sequencing used DNA from uncultured naive and memory CD4+ T cells. Clones were sequenced by immunoSEQ multiplex PCR, and TCRdb holds only the in-frame ones, with some missing. This table holds 60,000 to 65,000 clones, about 94% found once. Unexposed donor CD4+ T cells date from about 2011-2018, before the COVID-19 pandemic. CD4 enrichment then naive enrichment separated naive from memory CD4+ cells. Trimming cost V 3 bases and J 0 bases, with 5 bases left between them. The CDR3 runs 13 residues. CDR1 is SNHLY and CDR2 is FYNNEI in the germline V gene.

The origin of this receptor is a human donor in good health. The chain employs TRBV2 and TRBJ2-5, with D unclear. Sequences were obtained from naive CD4+ T cells from PBMCs. Subset meaning: naive CD4+ T cells isolated by negative enrichment. The CDR3 bases are TGTGCCAGCAGTGACGGGTACCAAGAGACCCAGTACTTC. Protein: CASSDGYQETQYF.